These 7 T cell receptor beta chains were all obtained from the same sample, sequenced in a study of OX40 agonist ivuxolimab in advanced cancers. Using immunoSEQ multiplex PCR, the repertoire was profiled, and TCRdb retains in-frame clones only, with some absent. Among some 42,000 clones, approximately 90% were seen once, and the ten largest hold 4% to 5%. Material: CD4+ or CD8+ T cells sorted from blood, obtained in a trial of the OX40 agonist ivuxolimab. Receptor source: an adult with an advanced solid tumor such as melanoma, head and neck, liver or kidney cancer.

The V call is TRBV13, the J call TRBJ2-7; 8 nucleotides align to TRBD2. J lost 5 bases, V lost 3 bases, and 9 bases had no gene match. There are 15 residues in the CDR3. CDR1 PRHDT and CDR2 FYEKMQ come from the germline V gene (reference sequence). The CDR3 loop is CASSFARTSIHEQYF. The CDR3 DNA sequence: TGTGCCAGCAGCTTTGCCCGGACTAGCATCCACGAGCAGTACTTC.

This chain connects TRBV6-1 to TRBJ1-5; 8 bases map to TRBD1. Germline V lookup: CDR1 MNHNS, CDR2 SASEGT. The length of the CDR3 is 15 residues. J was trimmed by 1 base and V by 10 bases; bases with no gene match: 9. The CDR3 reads CATGQGALSNQPQHF. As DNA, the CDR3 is TGTGCCACTGGGCAGGGGGCTCTCAGCAATCAGCCCCAGCATTTT.

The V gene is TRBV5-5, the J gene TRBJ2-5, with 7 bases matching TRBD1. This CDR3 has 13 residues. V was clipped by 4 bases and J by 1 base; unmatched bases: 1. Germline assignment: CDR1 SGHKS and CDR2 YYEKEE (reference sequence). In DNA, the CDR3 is TGTGCCAGCAGCCGGGACAGCCAAGAGACCCAGTACTTC. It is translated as CASSRDSQETQYF.

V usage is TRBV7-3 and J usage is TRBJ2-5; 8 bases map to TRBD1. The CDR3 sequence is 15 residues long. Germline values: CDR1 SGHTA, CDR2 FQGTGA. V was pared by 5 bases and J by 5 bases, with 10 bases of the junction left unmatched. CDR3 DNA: TGTGCCAGCAGCAGGGGCCAGGGGGCCTGGGAGACCCAGTACTTC. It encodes CASSRGQGAWETQYF.

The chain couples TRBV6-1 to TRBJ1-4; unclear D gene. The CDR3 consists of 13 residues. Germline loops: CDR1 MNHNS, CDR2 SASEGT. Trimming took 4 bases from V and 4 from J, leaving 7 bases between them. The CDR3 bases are TGTGCCAGCAGTGTCGAATATAATGAAAAACTGTTTTTT. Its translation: CASSVEYNEKLFF.

DNA for the CDR3: TGTGCCAGCATAACCCCACCCTACACTGAAGCTTTCTTT. Amino acids: CASITPPYTEAFF. V and J are TRBV6-1 and TRBJ1-1; D remains ambiguous. V shed 7 bases and J shed 3 bases, with 12 bases lying between them. Germline lookup yields CDR1 MNHNS and CDR2 SASEGT. This CDR3 contains 13 residues.

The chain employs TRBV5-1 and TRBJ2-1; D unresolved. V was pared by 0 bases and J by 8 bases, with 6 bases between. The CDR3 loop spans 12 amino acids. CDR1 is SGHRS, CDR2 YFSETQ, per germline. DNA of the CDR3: TGCGCCAGCAGCTTGGGGACCCATGAGCAGTTCTTC. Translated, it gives CASSLGTHEQFF.